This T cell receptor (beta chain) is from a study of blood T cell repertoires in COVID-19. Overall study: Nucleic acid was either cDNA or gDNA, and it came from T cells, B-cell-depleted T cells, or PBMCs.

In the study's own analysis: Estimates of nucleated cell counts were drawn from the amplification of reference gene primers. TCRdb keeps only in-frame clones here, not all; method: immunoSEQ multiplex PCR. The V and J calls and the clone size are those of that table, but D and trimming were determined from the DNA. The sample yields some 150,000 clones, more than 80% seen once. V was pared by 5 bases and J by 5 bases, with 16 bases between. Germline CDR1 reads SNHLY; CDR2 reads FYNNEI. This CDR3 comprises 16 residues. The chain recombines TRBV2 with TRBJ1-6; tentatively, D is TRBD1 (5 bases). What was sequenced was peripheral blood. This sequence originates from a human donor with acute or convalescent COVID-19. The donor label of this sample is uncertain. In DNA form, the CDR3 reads TGTGCCAGCAGTATCGCAGGGATCCCTAATAATTCACCCCTCCACTTT. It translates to CASSIAGIPNNSPLHF.